This T cell receptor beta chain was found in a study of T-cell reconstitution after alpha-beta-depleted transplantation in children. The TCRbeta library was prepared with unique molecular identifiers. Each CDR3 protein gets one entry after TCRdb re-called the PCR reads with MiXCR. Here the sample spans approximately 400,000 distinct CDR3 sequences, roughly a tenth being singletons. The CDR3 extends over 17 amino acids. From germline, CDR1 is SGHRS and CDR2 YFSETQ. The V end lost 0 bases, the J end lost 4 bases, and 19 bases lay between the germline ends. The sample consisted of PBMCs from the stem cell graft donor, taken from the stem cell graft. The clonotype was recovered from a human donor who donated a stem cell graft to a child with acute myeloid leukemia. The V gene is TRBV5-1, the J gene TRBJ2-5; a weak D match, TRBD2 (6 bases). The CDR3 is CASSLGEAGPKSETQYF. CDR3 DNA sequence: TGCGCCAGCAGCTTGGGAGAAGCGGGCCCTAAATCAGAGACCCAGTACTTC.